This T cell receptor (beta chain) comes out of a study of response to subunit inactivated influenza vaccine. General study findings and limits: The authors proposed limited new T cell recruitment per seasonal influenza vaccination.

The CDR3 is 12 residues long. V gave up 5 bases and J gave up 6 bases; unmatched junction bases: 3. Each CDR3 protein is one row after TCRdb ran MiXCR on the RT-PCR reads. The sample records 500,000 to 550,000 distinct CDR3 sequences, around 7.9% being singletons. The table lists this clonotype with many counts. What it binds is unknown. This chain joins TRBV12-3 or TRBV12-4 and TRBJ2-7; 8 bases are shared with TRBD2. This TCR derives from a man aged 50 to 75 who received an inactivated influenza vaccine. This sample comprised PBMCs from blood, obtained less than 30 months after vaccination. CDR3 bases: TGTGCCAGCAGTGGACTAGCTGCCGAGCAGTACTTC. Its protein is CASSGLAAEQYF.